One and the same sample provided the 24 T cell receptor beta chains below, sequenced in a study of T cell repertoires in cytomegalovirus infection. TCRdb fed the reads into MiXCR, producing one record per CDR3 protein. Found here are roughly 800,000 distinct CDR3 sequences, 25% to 35% of them singletons; the top ten hold roughly 13%. The antigens for these receptors are not known. The source material was cultured CD8+ T cells from PBMCs, sampled from culture after CMV antigen stimulation. The receptors come from a human donor in good health (CMV status not recorded). Some clones in this sample may be carry-over from other donors' samples.

This clonotype was seen a handful of times. This chain joins TRBV11-2 and TRBJ2-7; 7 bases fit TRBD2. CDR3 size: 13 residues. The V gene end was trimmed by 6 bases and the J gene end by 3 bases; junction bases not matched to a gene: 5. Germline values: CDR1 SGHAT, CDR2 FQNNGV. In DNA, the CDR3 is TGTGCCAGCAGGACGGGGGGATACTACGAGCAGTACTTC. The encoded protein is CASRTGGYYEQYF.

The CDR3 nucleotides read TGTGCCAGCACTCCGGTTGGGGCGGACACAGCTAACTATGGCTACACCTTC. Amino acid sequence: CASTPVGADTANYGYTF. The chain carries TRBV6-6 and TRBJ1-2; a possible D gene is TRBD1 (5 bases). Trimming shortened V by 7 bases and J by 0 bases, and 21 bases separated the two germline ends. CDR3 length: 17 residues. In germline, CDR1 is MNHNY, CDR2 SVGAGI (reference sequence).

V gene TRBV25-1 combines with J gene TRBJ2-1; D is possibly TRBD1 (6 bases). V lost 6 bases to trimming and J lost 0 bases, with 15 bases between them. In germline, CDR1 is MGHDK, CDR2 SYGVNS. This CDR3 contains 16 residues. In DNA form, the CDR3 reads TGTGCCAGCAGCATGGGGGCAGCACCCTCCTACAATGAGCAGTTCTTC. Protein sequence: CASSMGAAPSYNEQFF.

The V and J genes are TRBV20-1 and TRBJ2-1; D perhaps matches TRBD1 (6 bases). The CDR3 consists of 15 residues. Germline V gene sequence: CDR1 DFQATT, CDR2 SNEGSKA (reference sequence). Deletions cut 6 bases from V and 2 bases from J, with 17 bases between. CDR3 region: CSAPKRGKTYNEQFF. The CDR3 DNA reads TGCAGTGCGCCGAAGAGGGGGAAAACCTACAATGAGCAGTTCTTC.

The genes are TRBV15 and TRBJ2-3; weak D call: TRBD2 (6 bases). In germline, CDR1 is LNHNV, CDR2 YYDKDF (reference sequence). With 6 bases removed from V and 3 bases from J, the gap between germline ends came to 10 bases. The CDR3 runs to 13 residues. CDR3 protein: CATREGLTDTQYF. CDR3 bases: TGTGCCACCAGGGAGGGGCTGACAGATACGCAGTATTTT.

The chain couples TRBV7-6 to TRBJ2-1, with 7 bases that match TRBD2. Germline lookup yields CDR1 SGHVS and CDR2 FNYEAQ. The CDR3 consists of 15 residues. Losses at the gene ends were 2 bases for V and 7 bases for J; bases not matched to a gene: 8. CDR3 in DNA: TGTGCCAGCAGCTTAACGGGGAGGGGAACGAATGAGCAGTTCTTC. Protein sequence: CASSLTGRGTNEQFF.

This clonotype was recorded at least ten times. The rearrangement uses TRBV6-1 and TRBJ2-1, with 9 bases lining up with TRBD1. The CDR3 has 22 residues. Germline CDR1 MNHNS, CDR2 SASEGT. With 5 bases clipped from V and 2 bases from J, the junction kept 25 bases outside the gene matches. CDR3 sequence reads: CASSPLSFPGTGRRRPYNEQFF. As DNA, the CDR3 is TGTGCCAGCAGTCCGCTCTCCTTTCCCGGGACAGGGCGGAGGAGGCCCTACAATGAGCAGTTCTTC.

V and J are TRBV7-9 and TRBJ2-1; TRBD2 aligns across 7 bases. This CDR3 is 16 amino acids long. Germline CDR1 SEHNR, CDR2 FQNEAQ (reference sequence). V shed 6 bases, J shed 0 bases, and the junction held 8 bases outside the gene matches. CDR3 bases: TGTGCCAGCAGTTTTCGGGGGGACCCCTCCTACAATGAGCAGTTCTTC. It is translated as CASSFRGDPSYNEQFF.

The V call is TRBV15, the J call TRBJ2-7; D unclear. This CDR3 is built from 14 residues. Trimming took 1 base from V and 0 from J, leaving 7 bases between them. CDR1 is LNHNV and CDR2 is YYDKDF in the germline V gene (reference sequence). This chain's CDR3 is CATSRAGDSYEQYF. DNA for the CDR3: TGTGCCACCAGCAGAGCAGGTGACTCCTACGAGCAGTACTTC. Full variable domain (rest looked up from reference TRBV15 and TRBJ2-7): DAMVIQNPRYQVTQFGKPVTLSCSQTLNHNVMYWYQQKSSQAPKLLFHYYDKDFNNEADTPDNFQSRRPNTSFCFLDIRSPGLGDTAMYLCATSRAGDSYEQYFGPGTRLTVT.

The chain couples TRBV20-1 to TRBJ2-7; TRBD1 matches 7 bases. Trimming removed 6 bases from V and 2 bases from J; junction bases left unmatched: 4. The germline V gene has CDR1 DFQATT and CDR2 SNEGSKA (reference sequence). This CDR3 spans 12 amino acids. CDR3 loop: CSAPGQPYEQYF. The CDR3 DNA follows: TGCAGTGCACCGGGACAGCCCTACGAGCAGTACTTC.

This clonotype turned up a few times. This sequence joins TRBV12-3 or TRBV12-4 and TRBJ1-6; a weak D match, TRBD1 (5 bases). Between the trimmed V and J ends, which lost 6 bases and 1 base, there was a span of 13 bases. The CDR3 is made up of 16 amino acids. CDR3 protein: CASRLWGSSYNSPLHF. Written as DNA, the CDR3 is TGTGCCAGCAGATTGTGGGGGTCGTCCTATAATTCACCCCTCCACTTT.

V gene TRBV6-4 combines with J gene TRBJ2-1; D is undetermined. The CDR3 length is 15 residues. The germline V and J ends were trimmed by 0 bases and 9 bases, with 15 bases remaining between them. Germline V gene data show CDR1 as MRHNA and CDR2 as SNTAGT. In DNA, the CDR3 is TGTGCCAGCAGTGACTCGCCGCGATCATGGGGTGAGCAGTTCTTC. Protein product: CASSDSPRSWGEQFF.

This clonotype occurred many times. The chain's CDR3 is CASSYSTGGYGYTF. The CDR3 nucleotides are TGTGCCAGCAGTTATTCGACAGGGGGCTATGGCTACACCTTC. J is TRBJ1-2 and V is TRBV6-5; 9 nucleotides match TRBD1. Germline V gene sequence: CDR1 MNHEY, CDR2 SVGAGI. The CDR3 runs 14 residues. Trimming at V came to 3 bases and at J to 4 bases, leaving 3 bases not matched to a gene.

V is TRBV6-5 and J is TRBJ2-7; D is perhaps TRBD2 (5 bases). The V gene's germline CDR1 is MNHEY and CDR2 SVGAGI. The CDR3 runs to 14 residues. Trimming shortened V by 2 bases and J by 0 bases, and 8 bases separated the two germline ends. The CDR3 protein is CASSYTGSSYEQYF. As DNA, the CDR3 is TGTGCCAGCAGTTACACGGGGAGCTCCTACGAGCAGTACTTC.

This clonotype was found a few times. The V call is TRBV6-6, the J call TRBJ1-5, with 12 bases aligning to TRBD1. The CDR3 totals 15 residues. Trimming removed 6 bases from V and 6 bases from J; junction bases left unmatched: 6. The germline CDR1 and CDR2 sequences are MNHNY and SVGAGI (reference sequence). The CDR3 DNA follows: TGTGCCAGCAGAGAGGGGACAGGGGGCATTCAGCCCCAGCATTTT. It specifies CASREGTGGIQPQHF.

This clonotype came up a few times. The chain recombines TRBV27 with TRBJ2-7; 12 bases are shared with TRBD2. The germline CDR1 and CDR2 sequences are MNHEY and SMNVEV (reference sequence). J gave up 3 bases and V 6 bases, and 3 bases lay outside the gene matches. The CDR3 contains 14 residues. This CDR3 is CASSPSGGGYEQYF. The CDR3 DNA reads TGTGCCAGCAGCCCTAGCGGGGGGGGCTACGAGCAGTACTTC.

This clonotype was counted ten times or more. The chain couples TRBV7-2 to TRBJ2-5, with a possible D match to TRBD2 (5 bases). The CDR3 loop spans 15 amino acids. Between the trimmed V and J ends, which lost 3 bases and 1 base, there was a span of 12 bases. Germline CDR1 reads SGHTA; CDR2 reads FQGNSA. In DNA, the CDR3 is TGTGCCAGCAGCTTCCTGAGCGGTGGCCAAGAGACCCAGTACTTC. As protein: CASSFLSGGQETQYF.

The V and J genes are TRBV24-1 and TRBJ2-1; D gene uncertain. The germline V gene has CDR1 KGHDR and CDR2 SFDVKD. V gave up 0 bases and J gave up 5 bases, with 7 bases separating them. The CDR3 consists of 14 residues. CDR3 bases: TGTGCCACCAGTGATTTGGCCGAAAACAATGAGCAGTTCTTC. Residues: CATSDLAENNEQFF.

This clonotype was detected only once. This chain connects TRBV19 to TRBJ2-3, with D maybe TRBD2 (7 bases). This CDR3 has 18 residues. CDR1 and CDR2 (germline): LNHDA, SQIVND (reference sequence). Trimming took off 3 bases at V and 4 bases at J, with 23 bases between the two ends. CDR3 bases: TGTGCCAGTAGTATGGGGAGTGGAGGGGGGGCCTCCCCAGATACGCAGTATTTT. Translated, it gives CASSMGSGGGASPDTQYF.

The table lists this clonotype with a few counts. The chain uses TRBV7-9 and TRBJ1-4; 8 bases map to TRBD1. The CDR3 totals 17 residues. The junction had 6 bases not matched to a gene; V was cut back by 3 bases and J by 0 bases. Germline CDR1 and CDR2: SEHNR and FQNEAQ (reference sequence). CDR3 nucleotide sequence: TGTGCCAGCAGCTTCCCGGACAGGGCGGCAACTAATGAAAAACTGTTTTTT. Translated: CASSFPDRAATNEKLFF. Using reference TRBV7-9 and TRBJ1-4 for the parts outside the CDR3, the full variable domain is DTGVSQNPRHKITKRGQNVTFRCDPISEHNRLYWYRQTLGQGPEFLTYFQNEAQLEKSRLLSDRFSAERPKGSFSTLEIQRTEQGDSAMYLCASSFPDRAATNEKLFFGSGTQLSVL.

This chain joins TRBV7-8 and TRBJ1-1; maybe TRBD1 (6 bases). The CDR3 extends over 14 amino acids. The V end was cut by 4 bases, the J end by 3 bases, with 12 bases between. The germline gives CDR1 SGHVS, CDR2 FQNEAQ. The CDR3 DNA follows: TGTGCCAGCAGCTCCATAGACAGGTACACTGAAGCTTTCTTT. Amino acids: CASSSIDRYTEAFF.

Remarks on this clonotype: A much larger clone lies one base from this, so it may be a read error. The CDR3 protein is CASSRGQSNTGAFF. CDR3 in DNA: TGTGCCAGCAGCCGCGGACAGTCGAACACTGGAGCTTTCTTT. The chain couples TRBV7-6 to TRBJ1-1; D is perhaps TRBD1 (6 bases). The germline CDR1 and CDR2 sequences are SGHVS and FNYEAQ. The CDR3 consists of 14 residues.

The table lists this clonotype with a few counts. V and J are TRBV7-9 and TRBJ2-5, with D possibly being TRBD2 (6 bases). CDR3 length equals 21 residues. V shed 4 bases and J shed 4 bases, with 34 bases lying between them. Per germline, CDR1 SEHNR and CDR2 FQNEAQ (reference sequence). The CDR3 loop reads CASSSPDRGLKESLVAETQYF. CDR3 bases: TGTGCCAGCAGCTCGCCCGACCGGGGACTCAAGGAGAGTTTGGTTGCAGAGACCCAGTACTTC.

Remarks on this clonotype: A much larger clone differs from this one at a single base, so this may be a read error. The chain is built from TRBV7-2 and TRBJ2-4; 12 nucleotides line up with TRBD2. Germline CDR1 SGHTA, CDR2 FQGNSA. The length of the CDR3 is 18 residues. The CDR3 is CVSSFPSSGGVTKNIQYF. Here the CDR3 DNA reads TGTGTCAGCAGCTTCCCCTCTAGCGGGGGGGTAACCAAAAACATTCAGTACTTC.